The 10 T cell receptor beta chains given below trace back to one sample, sequenced in a study of molecular identifiers for immune sequencing clone quantification. TCRdb fed the PCR reads into MiXCR, producing one record per CDR3 protein. The repertoire holds about 640,000 distinct CDR3 sequences, with approximately 20% as singletons. Material for sequencing was naive CD8+ T cells from blood, with Jurkat cell RNA spiked in. Subset reported: FACS-sorted CD8+CD4-CCR7+CD45RA+ naive T cells. Receptors originate from a human donor in good health. Some libraries in this study had Jurkat cell RNA spiked in.

This clonotype was recorded at least ten times. J is TRBJ1-2 and V is TRBV29-1; the D is unclear. The CDR3 totals 11 residues. Germline CDR1 is SQVTM and CDR2 is ANQGSEA. Deletions cut 4 bases from V and 1 base from J, with 4 bases between. The CDR3 loop reads CSVADNYGYTF. CDR3 in DNA: TGCAGCGTTGCGGATAACTATGGCTACACCTTC. The variable domain in full, completed from reference TRBV29-1 and TRBJ1-2, reads SAVISQKPSRDICQRGTSLTIQCQVDSQVTMMFWYRQQPGQSLTLIATANQGSEATYESGFVIDKFPISRPNLTFSTLTVSNMSPEDSSIYLCSVADNYGYTFGSGTRLTVV.

This clonotype was detected a few times. J is TRBJ2-1 and V is TRBV4-1; 16 bases fit TRBD2. CDR3 length: 16 residues. CDR1 MGHRA and CDR2 YSYEKL come from the germline V gene. With 4 bases clipped from V and 6 bases from J, the junction kept 3 bases outside the gene matches. CDR3 sequence reads: CASSLGTSGGANEQFF. For the CDR3, the DNA is TGCGCCAGCAGCCTAGGGACTAGCGGGGGGGCCAATGAGCAGTTCTTC.

The chain recombines TRBV12-3 or TRBV12-4 with TRBJ2-5; no reliable D call. This CDR3 contains 14 residues. V was trimmed by 3 bases and J by 1 base, leaving 9 bases between them. The CDR3 nucleotides are TGTGCCAGCAGTTTTCGGCAGTTCCAAGAGACCCAGTACTTC. As protein: CASSFRQFQETQYF.

This clonotype was found a few times. The chain is built from TRBV12-3 or TRBV12-4 and TRBJ1-1; D remains ambiguous. Trimming shortened V by 5 bases and J by 3 bases, and 10 bases separated the two germline ends. This CDR3 has 13 amino acids. CDR3 sequence reads: CASSAAIYTEAFF. The DNA of the CDR3 is TGTGCCAGCAGTGCCGCCATATACACTGAAGCTTTCTTT.

This clonotype was seen a handful of times. The rearrangement joins TRBV6-2 or TRBV6-3 to TRBJ2-7; TRBD1 matches at 10 bases. Germline V lookup: CDR1 MNHEY, CDR2 SVGEGT. J was trimmed by 3 bases and V by 9 bases; bases with no gene match: 8. This CDR3 has 14 amino acids. This CDR3 is CASEAGQGNYEQYF. CDR3 DNA: TGTGCCAGTGAAGCGGGACAGGGGAACTACGAGCAGTACTTC.

This clonotype came up a few times. The chain has TRBV7-9 and TRBJ2-3; 12 bases are shared with TRBD2. Per germline, CDR1 SEHNR and CDR2 FQNEAQ (reference sequence). The CDR3 has 16 residues. Losses at the gene ends were 5 bases for V and 2 bases for J; bases not matched to a gene: 5. CDR3 protein: CASSPTSGGITDTQYF. The CDR3, as DNA: TGTGCCAGCAGCCCGACTAGCGGGGGCATCACAGATACGCAGTATTTT.

The sample holds many counts of this clonotype. At one boundary the junction diverges from the germline segment, which might be a read error. CDR3 DNA sequence: TGTGCCAGCAGCCACGACTCCTTTTGGAACTTC. The encoded protein is CASSHDSFWNF. The chain uses TRBV6-2 or TRBV6-3 and TRBJ2-5; the D is unclear. The length of the CDR3 is 11 residues. Germline CDR1 reads MNHEY; CDR2 reads SVGEGT.

Comment on this clonotype: The junction departs from germline at one end; a sequencing error may be responsible. The chain has TRBV4-1 and TRBJ2-2; TRBD1 matches 7 bases. This CDR3 comprises 16 residues. Germline CDR1 is MGHRA and CDR2 is YSYEKL. In DNA form, the CDR3 reads TGCGCCAGCAGCCAAGAACAGGGGACGAACACCGGGGAGCCGTTTTTT. It translates to CASSQEQGTNTGEPFF.

On this clonotype itself: The junction shows a germline mismatch at one end, possibly a read error. V is TRBV3-1 and J is TRBJ2-5; D might be TRBD1 or TRBD2, each matching 6 bases. CDR3 length: 13 amino acids. Germline values: CDR1 LGHDT, CDR2 YNNKEL (reference sequence). The CDR3: CASSQGGLKTQYF. The DNA of the CDR3 is TGTGCAAGCAGCCAAGGGGGGCTGAAGACCCAGTACTTC.

The chain links TRBV20-1 to TRBJ2-3; 13 positions agree with TRBD2. V was pared by 0 bases and J by 4 bases, with 13 bases of the junction left unmatched. The CDR3 consists of 19 residues. Germline V CDR1 and CDR2: DFQATT, SNEGSKA (reference sequence). This CDR3 is CSARDPLAGGPDPSDTQYF. Written as DNA, the CDR3 is TGCAGTGCTAGAGATCCACTAGCGGGAGGGCCTGATCCCTCAGATACGCAGTATTTT.